This passage covers 8 T cell receptor beta chains from one sample sequenced in a study of beta chain features in type 1 diabetes. Investigators reverse transcribed all isolated RNA, so they sequenced expressed TCRB transcripts. Method: immunoSEQ multiplex PCR; TCRdb's copy keeps in-frame clones and lacks some. This sample has a few hundred thousand clones, with around 13% found just once. Study findings and constraints: The study found moderately but significantly shorter TCRB CDR3s in all four CD4+ subsets of Type 1 diabetes patients.

Antigens of these TCRs are unknown. Material: naive CD4+ T cells from blood. The receptors were gathered from a man aged 30-40 years with type 1 diabetes.

The chain uses TRBV5-1 and TRBJ2-5; 10 bases are a match to TRBD1. CDR3 length equals 15 residues. The V gene's germline CDR1 is SGHRS and CDR2 YFSETQ. V gave up 5 bases and J gave up 0 bases; unmatched junction bases: 4. CDR3: CASRETGGHQETQYF. The CDR3 nucleotides are TGCGCCAGCAGGGAGACAGGGGGCCACCAAGAGACCCAGTACTTC.

The table lists this clone with a few counts. The rearrangement uses TRBV18 and TRBJ2-5; TRBD1 matches at 7 bases. V lost 0 bases, J lost 4 bases, and 5 bases stayed unmatched. This CDR3 contains 15 residues. In germline, CDR1 is KGHSH, CDR2 LQKENI. The CDR3 DNA is TGTGCCAGCTCACCACCGGGACAGCTCCGAGAGACCCAGTACTTC. Translating it yields CASSPPGQLRETQYF.

This clone was recorded a few times. The CDR3 here is CASSLTQGIYNEQFF. The CDR3 nucleotides are TGTGCCAGCAGCTTGACGCAGGGGATCTACAATGAGCAGTTCTTC. This sequence joins TRBV5-8 and TRBJ2-1, with a tentative D call TRBD1 (6 bases). The CDR3 is made up of 15 amino acids. Between the trimmed V and J ends, which lost 1 base and 3 bases, there was a span of 11 bases. CDR1 and CDR2 (germline): SGHTS, YDEGEE.

The chain links TRBV28 to TRBJ1-5; D gene ambiguous. Germline CDR1 reads MDHEN; CDR2 reads SYDVKM. V gave up 5 bases and J gave up 5 bases, with 13 bases separating them. This CDR3 has 14 residues. CDR3 region: CASSLGGHYQPQHF. DNA of the CDR3: TGTGCCAGCAGTCTCGGTGGTCACTATCAGCCCCAGCATTTT.

The rearrangement links TRBV5-1 to TRBJ1-1, with D possibly TRBD1 on 6 matching bases. Trimming stripped 4 bases from V and 6 bases from J, with 16 bases between. Germline V gene lookup returns CDR1 SGHRS and CDR2 YFSETQ. This CDR3 is 14 amino acids long. The CDR3 coding sequence is TGCGCCAGCAGCGAGCAAGGGGGTACTCCTGAAGCTTTCTTT. It yields the protein CASSEQGGTPEAFF.

This clone was observed a few times. The rearrangement links TRBV9 to TRBJ2-7; perhaps TRBD1 as D (5 bases). This CDR3 has 13 amino acids. Per germline, CDR1 SGDLS and CDR2 YYNGEE. V lost 0 bases and J lost 5, with 9 bases in between. The CDR3 is CASSVGVRDEQYF. The DNA for the CDR3 is TGTGCCAGCAGCGTAGGGGTCAGGGACGAGCAGTACTTC.

This clone has a handful of counts. The J gene is TRBJ1-4, the V gene TRBV6-5; D uncertain. V lost 8 bases, J lost 7 bases, and 14 bases lay in between. Germline loops: CDR1 MNHEY, CDR2 SVGAGI. This CDR3 has 13 residues. The CDR3 region has the DNA TGTGCCAGCTCCCCCCGGGAGAGTGAAAAACTGTTTTTT. Amino acids: CASSPRESEKLFF.

This clone was counted between two and nine times. The chain couples TRBV29-1 to TRBJ1-1; TRBD1 matches at 7 bases. V dropped 6 bases and J dropped 1; count of bases not matched to a gene: 5. The germline V gene has CDR1 SQVTM and CDR2 ANQGSEA. This CDR3 comprises 13 residues. CDR3 amino acids: CSVLGTANTEAFF. In DNA form, the CDR3 reads TGCAGCGTACTCGGGACAGCGAACACTGAAGCTTTCTTT.